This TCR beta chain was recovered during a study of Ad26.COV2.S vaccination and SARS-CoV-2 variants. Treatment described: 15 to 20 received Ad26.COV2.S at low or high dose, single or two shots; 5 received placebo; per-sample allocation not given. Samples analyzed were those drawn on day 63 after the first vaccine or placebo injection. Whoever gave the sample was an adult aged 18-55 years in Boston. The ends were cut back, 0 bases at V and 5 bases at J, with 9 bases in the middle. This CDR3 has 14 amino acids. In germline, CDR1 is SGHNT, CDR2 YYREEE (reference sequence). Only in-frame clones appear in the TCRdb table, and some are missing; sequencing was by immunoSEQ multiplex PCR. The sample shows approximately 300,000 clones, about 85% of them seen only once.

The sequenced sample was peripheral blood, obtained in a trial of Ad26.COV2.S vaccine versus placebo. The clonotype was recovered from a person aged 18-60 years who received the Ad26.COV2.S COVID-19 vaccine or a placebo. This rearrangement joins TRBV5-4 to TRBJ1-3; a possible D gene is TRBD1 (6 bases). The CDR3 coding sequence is TGTGCCAGCAGCTTGGGACAGGACCGAAACACCATATATTTT. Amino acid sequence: CASSLGQDRNTIYF.